Ten or more counts support the clone carrying this TCR beta chain. No antigen is known for it. Documented time point: newly diagnosed GD, antithyroid drugs for less than 3 months. PBMC RNA served as the TCR library source. This sample is part of a study of regulatory T cells in long-lasting Graves disease. For TCR beta, libraries came from iRepertoire HTBI primers and Arm-PCR of CDR3 regions. TCRdb processed the multiplex PCR reads anew with MiXCR; each CDR3 protein has one entry. The repertoire holds over 300,000 distinct CDR3 sequences, with 15% to 17% as singletons. General study points: Persistent Graves' patients showed reduced TCR diversity versus newly diagnosed patients.

V was clipped by 4 bases and J by 7 bases, with 17 bases between them. CDR1 is SGHRS, CDR2 YFSETQ, per germline. The CDR3 has 14 residues. The sequence derives from a female donor with Graves disease. Sequencing used peripheral blood mononuclear cells (PBMCs), obtained at new diagnosis, from a patient treated with antithyroid drugs. The chain employs TRBV5-1 and TRBJ1-1; TRBD1 might be the D (5 bases). The CDR3 protein is CASSPGHRNGEAFF. The CDR3 DNA reads as TGCGCCAGCAGCCCTGGACATAGGAACGGTGAAGCTTTCTTT.